Listed here are 21 T cell receptor beta chains from one sample, sequenced in a study of T cell repertoires in aging, cancer and after chemotherapy. TRB rearrangements spanning V, D and J were amplified using mixed TRB-A/B primers. TCRdb reprocessed the multiplex PCR reads with MiXCR, giving one entry per CDR3 protein. The data contain approximately 13,000 distinct CDR3 sequences, about 25% of them singletons. TCR beta rearrangements were amplified from peripheral blood genomic DNA. Sequencing used blood. The receptors originated from a human donor in good health.

This clonotype is judged medium-sized. V usage is TRBV6-5 and J usage is TRBJ1-2; D is possibly TRBD1 (6 bases). Germline loops: CDR1 MNHEY, CDR2 SVGAGI. Trimming took 6 bases from V and 7 from J, leaving 12 bases between them. This CDR3 spans 12 amino acids. The CDR3 DNA reads as TGTGCCAGCAGAGAAACAGGGTCTGGCTACACCTTC. Its protein is CASRETGSGYTF.

The rearrangement links TRBV5-1 to TRBJ1-1; the match to TRBD1 covers 7 bases. The CDR3 loop spans 16 amino acids. V shed 0 bases, J shed 0 bases, and the junction held 5 bases outside the gene matches. From germline, CDR1 is SGHRS and CDR2 YFSETQ. DNA of the CDR3: TGCGCCAGCAGCTTGGCTGTCGGGACAGTGAACACTGAAGCTTTCTTT. Translated, it gives CASSLAVGTVNTEAFF. The full variable domain, its missing parts supplied by reference TRBV5-1 and TRBJ1-1, is KAGVTQTPRYLIKTRGQQVTLSCSPISGHRSVSWYQQTPGQGLQFLFEYFSETQRNKGNFPGRFSGRQFSNSRSEMNVSTLELGDSALYLCASSLAVGTVNTEAFFGQGTRLTVV.

This chain joins TRBV6-4 and TRBJ2-3, with TRBD2 matching over 14 bases. Germline loops: CDR1 MRHNA, CDR2 SNTAGT. CDR3 size: 15 residues. The J segment lost 4 bases and the V segment lost 4 bases, leaving 1 base of the junction unmatched. The CDR3 is CASSVTSGGADTQYF. The CDR3 DNA reads as TGTGCCAGCAGTGTGACTAGCGGGGGGGCAGATACGCAGTATTTT.

Notes on this clonotype: A read error may explain this, as a much larger clone is one base away. This chain uses TRBV19 with TRBJ2-6; 9 bases align to TRBD1. The CDR3 loop spans 17 amino acids. Germline CDR1 reads LNHDA; CDR2 reads SQIVND (reference sequence). CDR3 bases: TGTGCCTGTAGCTATAGGGGGACAGGGACCGGGGCCAACGTCCTGACTTTC. Its translation: CACSYRGTGTGANVLTF.

The chain employs TRBV28 and TRBJ2-7; D is perhaps TRBD1 (5 bases). CDR3 length: 12 residues. V was shortened by 4 bases and J by 2 bases, with 6 bases between the two germline ends. The germline V gene has CDR1 MDHEN and CDR2 SYDVKM. CDR3 region: CASSYRPYEQYF. The CDR3 DNA reads TGTGCCAGCAGTTACAGGCCCTACGAGCAGTACTTC. The whole variable domain, filled in from reference TRBV28 and TRBJ2-7, reads DVKVTQSSRYLVKRTGEKVFLECVQDMDHENMFWYRQDPGLGLRLIYFSYDVKMKEKGDIPEGYSVSREKKERFSLILESASTNQTSMYLCASSYRPYEQYFGPGTRLTVT.

By share, this clonotype ranks as medium-sized (0.01 to 0.1%). The genes are TRBV6-6 and TRBJ2-2; D remains ambiguous. The length of the CDR3 is 13 residues. Germline CDR1 MNHNY, CDR2 SVGAGI (reference sequence). The germline V and J ends were trimmed by 8 bases and 3 bases, with 10 bases remaining between them. The CDR3 sequence: CASYWVDTGELFF. In nucleotides, the CDR3 is TGTGCCAGCTACTGGGTGGACACCGGGGAGCTGTTTTTT.

In this sample, this clonotype is medium-sized. The rearrangement uses TRBV20-1 and TRBJ1-3; TRBD1 agrees at 8 bases. Germline V gene data show CDR1 as DFQATT and CDR2 as SNEGSKA (reference sequence). J gave up 5 bases and V 6 bases, and 6 bases lay outside the gene matches. This CDR3 is built from 13 residues. The CDR3 bases are TGCAGTGCCCTTAGACAGGGGAGAAACACCATATATTTT. It encodes CSALRQGRNTIYF.

The rearrangement joins TRBV27 to TRBJ1-1, with D uncertain. CDR1 and CDR2 (germline): MNHEY, SMNVEV (reference sequence). Trimming stripped 5 bases from V and 1 base from J, with 5 bases between. CDR3 length equals 12 residues. Here the CDR3 DNA reads TGTGCCAGCAGTGAACCGAACACTGAAGCTTTCTTT. It is translated as CASSEPNTEAFF.

This clonotype was observed a few times. This chain links TRBV4-2 with TRBJ1-2; 9 bases are a match to TRBD1. V lost 1 base to trimming and J lost 10 bases; unmatched junction nucleotides: 10. The germline V gene has CDR1 LGHNA and CDR2 YNFKEQ. There are 15 residues in the CDR3. The CDR3 sequence: CASSQVGGDREAYTF. CDR3 nucleotides: TGTGCCAGCAGCCAAGTCGGAGGGGACAGGGAAGCCTACACCTTC.

The chain joins TRBV6-4 to TRBJ2-1; TRBD1 matches 8 bases. The CDR3 is 15 amino acids. Germline trimming cut 0 bases from V and 7 bases from J; bases unmatched to any gene: 5. CDR1 and CDR2 from the germline V gene are MRHNA and SNTAGT. CDR3 DNA sequence: TGTGCCAGCAGTGACTCCCCGGACAGGGAGAATGAGCAGTTCTTC. It is translated as CASSDSPDRENEQFF.

This clonotype was detected a few times. The V call is TRBV4-3, the J call TRBJ1-2; D perhaps matches TRBD1 (5 bases). The CDR3 has 14 residues. Trimming removed 2 bases from V and 4 bases from J, with 11 bases in between. Germline V gene lookup returns CDR1 LGHNA and CDR2 YSLEER. CDR3 sequence (DNA): TGCGCCAGCAGCCAACTGACAGTTGCCTATGGCTACACCTTC. It specifies CASSQLTVAYGYTF.

By its share, this clonotype is medium-sized. The rearrangement links TRBV14 to TRBJ1-1; D gene ambiguous. V shed 0 bases and J shed 0 bases, with 5 bases lying between them. Looked up from germline, CDR1 is SGHDN and CDR2 is FVKESK. The CDR3 is 14 residues long. The CDR3 DNA sequence: TGTGCCAGCAGCCAAGAGAGGATGAACACTGAAGCTTTCTTT. Amino acid sequence: CASSQERMNTEAFF.

There are a few counts of this clonotype. The V and J genes are TRBV7-6 and TRBJ2-5; D remains ambiguous. V was shortened by 5 bases and J by 5 bases, with 15 bases between the two germline ends. Germline lookup yields CDR1 SGHVS and CDR2 FNYEAQ. The CDR3 length is 14 residues. This chain's CDR3 is CASSPRRPDETQYF. The DNA of the CDR3 is TGTGCCAGCAGCCCCCGGCGGCCAGACGAGACCCAGTACTTC.

This clonotype has only a few counts. The rearrangement joins TRBV11-1 to TRBJ2-3; D ambiguous. CDR3 length: 14 amino acids. V was pared by 0 bases and J by 1 base, with 5 bases between. Per the germline V gene, CDR1 is SGHAT and CDR2 is FQDESV (reference sequence). CDR3 nucleotide sequence: TGTGCCAGCAGCTTAGCTACAGGCACAGATACGCAGTATTTT. Protein: CASSLATGTDTQYF.

The V gene is TRBV7-9, the J gene TRBJ2-1; no reliable D call. This CDR3 is 13 amino acids long. Looked up from germline, CDR1 is SEHNR and CDR2 is FQNEAQ (reference sequence). Trimming took off 4 bases at V and 0 bases at J, with 4 bases between the two ends. The CDR3 DNA follows: TGTGCCAGCAGCTGGGGCTCCTACAATGAGCAGTTCTTC. The encoded protein is CASSWGSYNEQFF.

The rearrangement joins TRBV5-1 to TRBJ2-2; D gene ambiguous. From germline, CDR1 is SGHRS and CDR2 YFSETQ. The CDR3 totals 13 residues. Deletions cut 5 bases from V and 5 bases from J, with 10 bases between. Here the CDR3 reads CASRSGVTGELFF. The CDR3, as DNA: TGCGCCAGCAGGAGTGGGGTTACCGGGGAGCTGTTTTTT.

The gene calls are TRBV6-1 and TRBJ1-4, with a possible D match to TRBD1 (6 bases). This CDR3 contains 16 residues. V lost 4 bases and J lost 0, with 12 bases in between. From germline, CDR1 is MNHNS and CDR2 SASEGT. The CDR3 nucleotides are TGTGCCAGCAGTGCGCAACAGGGAGCAACTAATGAAAAACTGTTTTTT. Amino acids: CASSAQQGATNEKLFF.

In its sample, this clonotype was seen a few times. The J gene is TRBJ2-7, the V gene TRBV11-2, with a weak D call TRBD2 (5 bases). There are 13 residues in the CDR3. V was clipped by 1 base and J by 9 bases, with 13 bases between them. Per germline, CDR1 SGHAT and CDR2 FQNNGV. CDR3 sequence reads: CASSLGLDYGQYF. For the CDR3, the DNA is TGTGCCAGCAGCTTAGGGTTAGACTATGGGCAGTACTTC.

This sequence joins TRBV5-1 and TRBJ1-2; D perhaps matches TRBD1 (6 bases). In germline, CDR1 is SGHRS, CDR2 YFSETQ. Between the trimmed V and J ends, which lost 0 bases and 7 bases, there was a span of 13 bases. The CDR3 runs to 14 residues. CDR3 sequence: CASSLGAGGGGYTF. The CDR3 DNA reads as TGCGCCAGCAGCTTGGGGGCCGGGGGCGGTGGCTACACCTTC.

CDR3: CASSDSKSSVGELFF. Here the CDR3 DNA reads TGTGCCAGCAGTGACTCGAAATCGTCCGTCGGGGAGCTGTTTTTT. This chain links TRBV6-4 with TRBJ2-2; D gene ambiguous. The germline V gene encodes CDR1 MRHNA and CDR2 SNTAGT. The V end was cut by 0 bases, the J end by 7 bases, with 12 bases between. This CDR3 is 15 amino acids long.

The sample holds one count of this clonotype. The chain has TRBV5-1 and TRBJ2-6; D unresolved. The CDR3 runs 13 residues. The V end lost 6 bases, the J end lost 3 bases, and 7 bases lay between the germline ends. CDR1 is SGHRS, CDR2 YFSETQ, per germline. For the CDR3, the DNA is TGCGCCAGCATACTGGTTGGGGCCAACGTCCTGACTTTC. It specifies CASILVGANVLTF.